This TCR beta chain is from a study of technical replicates of blood from several donors. The length of the CDR3 is 13 residues. Germline assignment: CDR1 ENHRY and CDR2 SYGVKD. V was clipped by 6 bases and J by 4 bases, with 13 bases between them. The data were produced by immunoSEQ multiplex PCR, yet TCRdb's version contains in-frame clones alone and is incomplete. The sample records tens of thousands of clones, 86% being singletons. The sequenced sample was PBMCs. The source is a human donor in good health. Some clones in this sample may be carry-over from other donors' samples. The chain couples TRBV10-3 to TRBJ2-7; the D gene is possibly TRBD2 (5 bases). DNA for the CDR3: TGTGCCATCAGACAAGCGGAAGCTTACGAGCAGTACTTC. It is translated as CAIRQAEAYEQYF.